This entry lists 5 T cell receptor beta chains sequenced from one sample in a study of early T cells in non-severe SARS-CoV-2 infection. TCRdb ran MiXCR on the 5' RACE reads and lists one entry per CDR3 protein. The table includes more than 50,000 distinct CDR3 sequences, 15% detected once. Sequenced here: whole blood, sampled at baseline. The receptors were gathered from an adult who was a healthcare worker with PCR-confirmed SARS-CoV-2 infection or an uninfected control (not recorded which).

This chain joins TRBV11-2 and TRBJ2-3; no firm D call. Looked up from germline, CDR1 is SGHAT and CDR2 is FQNNGV. This CDR3 has 10 residues. V was pared by 5 bases and J by 7 bases, with 4 bases between. As DNA, the CDR3 is TGTGCCAGCAGCCCCAATACGCAGTATTTT. As protein: CASSPNTQYF.

The chain carries TRBV2 and TRBJ2-1; TRBD1 might be the D (6 bases). Trimming pared 2 bases from V and 4 bases from J, leaving 6 bases between. This CDR3 has 13 amino acids. The germline CDR1 and CDR2 sequences are SNHLY and FYNNEI. The CDR3 DNA reads TGTGCCAGCAGTGAAAGGGGGTACAATGAGCAGTTCTTC. This gives the protein CASSERGYNEQFF.

This clonotype was seen more than once but under ten times. The chain employs TRBV7-2 and TRBJ2-7; no clear D. Between the trimmed V and J ends, which lost 4 bases and 0 bases, there was a span of 7 bases. Germline V CDR1 and CDR2: SGHTA, FQGNSA. The CDR3 spans 13 residues. The CDR3 nucleotides are TGTGCCAGCAGCTACGGGCGCTCCTACGAGCAGTACTTC. Its protein is CASSYGRSYEQYF.

The genes are TRBV20-1 and TRBJ2-6, with TRBD1 identical over 7 bases. This CDR3 is 18 amino acids long. The V segment lost 4 bases and the J segment 1 base; nucleotides outside the gene matches: 13. CDR1 and CDR2 from the germline V gene are DFQATT and SNEGSKA (reference sequence). The CDR3 reads CSATPRDSKKSGANVLTF. The CDR3 coding sequence is TGCAGTGCTACCCCACGGGACAGTAAAAAGTCTGGGGCCAACGTCCTGACTTTC.

This chain joins TRBV11-2 and TRBJ2-7, with TRBD2 matching 15 bases. V lost 3 bases, J lost 6 bases, and 0 bases stayed unmatched. The CDR3 contains 14 residues. Germline V gene data show CDR1 as SGHAT and CDR2 as FQNNGV. The CDR3 protein is CASSLGLAGGEQYF. In nucleotides, the CDR3 is TGTGCCAGCAGCTTGGGACTAGCGGGAGGCGAGCAGTACTTC.